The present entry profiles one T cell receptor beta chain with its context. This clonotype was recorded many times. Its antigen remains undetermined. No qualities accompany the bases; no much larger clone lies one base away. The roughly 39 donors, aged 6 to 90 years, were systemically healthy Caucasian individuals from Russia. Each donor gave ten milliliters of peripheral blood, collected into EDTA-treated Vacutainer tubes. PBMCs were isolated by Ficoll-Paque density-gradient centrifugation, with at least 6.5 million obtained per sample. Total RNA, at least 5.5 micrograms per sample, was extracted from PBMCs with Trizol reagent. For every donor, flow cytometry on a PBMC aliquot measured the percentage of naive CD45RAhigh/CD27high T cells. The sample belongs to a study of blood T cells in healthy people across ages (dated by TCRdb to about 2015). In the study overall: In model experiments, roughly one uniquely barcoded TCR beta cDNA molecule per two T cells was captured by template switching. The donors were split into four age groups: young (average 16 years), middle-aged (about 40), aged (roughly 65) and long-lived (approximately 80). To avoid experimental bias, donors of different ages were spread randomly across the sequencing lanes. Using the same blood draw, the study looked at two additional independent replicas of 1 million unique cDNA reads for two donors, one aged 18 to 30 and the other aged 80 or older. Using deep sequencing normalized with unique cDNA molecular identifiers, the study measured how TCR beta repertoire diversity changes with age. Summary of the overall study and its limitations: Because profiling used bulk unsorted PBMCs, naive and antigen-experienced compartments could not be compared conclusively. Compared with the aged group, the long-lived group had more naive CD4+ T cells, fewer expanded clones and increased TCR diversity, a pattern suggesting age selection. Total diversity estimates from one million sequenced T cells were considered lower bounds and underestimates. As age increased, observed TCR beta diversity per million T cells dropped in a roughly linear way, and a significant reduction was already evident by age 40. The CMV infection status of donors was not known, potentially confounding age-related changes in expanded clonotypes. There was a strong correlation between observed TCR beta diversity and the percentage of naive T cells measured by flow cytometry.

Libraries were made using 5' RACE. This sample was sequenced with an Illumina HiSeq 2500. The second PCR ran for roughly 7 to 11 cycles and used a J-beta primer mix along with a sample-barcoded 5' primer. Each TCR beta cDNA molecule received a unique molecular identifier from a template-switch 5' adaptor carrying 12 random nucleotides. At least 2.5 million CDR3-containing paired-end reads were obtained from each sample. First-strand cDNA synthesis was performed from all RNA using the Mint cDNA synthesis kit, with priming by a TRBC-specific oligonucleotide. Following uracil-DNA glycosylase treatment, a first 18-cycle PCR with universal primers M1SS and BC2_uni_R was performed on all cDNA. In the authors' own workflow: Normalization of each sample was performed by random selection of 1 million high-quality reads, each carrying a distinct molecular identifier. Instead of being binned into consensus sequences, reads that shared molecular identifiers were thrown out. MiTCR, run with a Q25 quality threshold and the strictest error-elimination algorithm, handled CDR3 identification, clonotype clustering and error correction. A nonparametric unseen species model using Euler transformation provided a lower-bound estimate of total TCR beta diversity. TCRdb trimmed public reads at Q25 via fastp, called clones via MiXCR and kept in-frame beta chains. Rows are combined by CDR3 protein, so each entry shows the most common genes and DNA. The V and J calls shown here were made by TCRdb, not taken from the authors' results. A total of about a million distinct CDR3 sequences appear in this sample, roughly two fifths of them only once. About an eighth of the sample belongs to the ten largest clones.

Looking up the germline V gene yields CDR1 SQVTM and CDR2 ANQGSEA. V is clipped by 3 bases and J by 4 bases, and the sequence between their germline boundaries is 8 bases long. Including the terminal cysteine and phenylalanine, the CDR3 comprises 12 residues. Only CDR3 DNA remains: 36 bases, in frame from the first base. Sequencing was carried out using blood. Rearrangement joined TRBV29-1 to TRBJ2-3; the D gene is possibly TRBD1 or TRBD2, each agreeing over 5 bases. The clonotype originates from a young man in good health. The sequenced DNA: TGCAGCGTTGAGAGGGGAGCAGATACGCAGTATTTT. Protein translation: CSVERGADTQYF.